This T cell receptor (beta chain) was profiled in a study of post-analysis software for immune sequencing data. Study context: Included courses were relapsing-remitting and secondary progressive multiple sclerosis; progressive-relapsing multiple sclerosis was also included.

Overall study results and limits: Compared against controls, patients with multiple sclerosis displayed significantly lower normalized Chao1 diversity. Relative to controls, patients had five TRBV segments at higher frequency, with TRBV5-6, TRBV5-1 and TRBV20-1 among these.

A remark on this clonotype: The antigen remains unidentified.

In germline, CDR1 is SGHRS, CDR2 YFSETQ. The CDR3 totals 16 residues. The J segment lost 0 bases and the V segment lost 0 bases, leaving 6 bases of the junction unmatched. Researchers reported that TCR beta cDNA libraries carried unique molecular identifiers. TCRdb itself ran the PCR reads through MiXCR, one entry per CDR3 protein. The sample holds roughly 620,000 distinct CDR3 sequences, roughly two fifths seen once. V gene TRBV5-1 combines with J gene TRBJ2-7; 7 bases match TRBD2. This TCR was recovered from a girl under 18 with multiple sclerosis. The specimen was blood. CDR3 protein: CASSLVSGASSYEQYF. The DNA for the CDR3 is TGCGCCAGCAGCTTGGTGAGCGGGGCCAGCTCCTACGAGCAGTACTTC.